These 2 T cell receptor beta chains were sequenced from one sample in a study of PD-1 blockade in classical Hodgkin lymphoma. Time point reported: cycle 4 day 1 (C4D1), after 6 weeks of nivolumab. All patients relapsed after autologous stem cell transplantation, and brentuximab vedotin exposure varied. Generated by immunoSEQ multiplex PCR, the TCRdb table keeps only in-frame clones and is missing some. Of over 70,000 clones in the sample, approximately 90% were seen once. Specimen: peripheral blood mononuclear cells (PBMCs), collected before the fourth cycle of nivolumab. The receptors derive from a human donor with classical Hodgkin lymphoma.

V usage is TRBV9 and J usage is TRBJ2-5; maybe TRBD1 (6 bases). Germline V lookup: CDR1 SGDLS, CDR2 YYNGEE. The CDR3 has 17 residues. V shed 4 bases and J shed 1 base, with 20 bases lying between them. Here the CDR3 DNA reads TGTGCCAGCAGCCCCTACAGGACAGCGATCCTCCAAGAGACCCAGTACTTC. Translation gives CASSPYRTAILQETQYF.

This rearrangement joins TRBV29-1 to TRBJ2-3; D ambiguous. Germline-derived CDR1 and CDR2 are SQVTM and ANQGSEA. The CDR3 length is 15 residues. The V and J ends lost 6 bases and 0 bases respectively, with 16 bases between them. The CDR3 DNA is TGCAGCGTGGAAAATACCGGCTCTAGCACAGATACGCAGTATTTT. Translation gives CSVENTGSSTDTQYF.